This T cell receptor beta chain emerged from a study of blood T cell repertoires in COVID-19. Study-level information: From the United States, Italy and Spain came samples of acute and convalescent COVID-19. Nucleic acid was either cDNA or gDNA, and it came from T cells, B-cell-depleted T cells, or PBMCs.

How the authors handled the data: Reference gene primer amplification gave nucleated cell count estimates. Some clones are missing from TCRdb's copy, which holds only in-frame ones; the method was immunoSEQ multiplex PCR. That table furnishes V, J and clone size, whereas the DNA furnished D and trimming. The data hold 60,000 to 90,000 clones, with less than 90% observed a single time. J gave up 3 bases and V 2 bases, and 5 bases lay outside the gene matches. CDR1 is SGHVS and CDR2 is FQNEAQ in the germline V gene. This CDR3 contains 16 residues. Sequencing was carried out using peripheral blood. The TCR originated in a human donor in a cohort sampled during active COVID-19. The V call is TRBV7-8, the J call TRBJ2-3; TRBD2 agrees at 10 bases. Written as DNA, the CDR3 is TGTGCCAGCAGCTTAAACAGCGGGGGGGCAACAGATACGCAGTATTTT. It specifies CASSLNSGGATDTQYF.